The 6 T cell receptor beta chains listed next were all sequenced from one sample in a study of blood T cell repertoires in COVID-19. Measured with immunoSEQ multiplex PCR; TCRdb has only the in-frame clones, and not every one. The data show around 260,000 clones, about 81% seen once. Sequenced input: PBMCs or T cells enriched from blood (not recorded which). These receptors came from a man younger than 40 with acute COVID-19.

The rearrangement joins TRBV3-1 (or the pseudogene TRBV3-2) to TRBJ1-2; TRBD1 matches 8 bases. Trimming took 3 bases from V and 7 from J; bases not matched to a gene: 4. CDR1 is LGHDT and CDR2 is YNNKEL in the germline V gene (reference sequence). This CDR3 has 13 amino acids. The CDR3 region is CASSQDREGGYTF. The CDR3, as DNA: TGTGCCAGCAGCCAGGACAGGGAGGGTGGCTACACCTTC.

This clone was detected only a few times. This chain links TRBV29-1 with TRBJ2-3; 7 nucleotides match TRBD2. This CDR3 contains 13 residues. Looked up from germline, CDR1 is SQVTM and CDR2 is ANQGSEA. With V trimmed by 5 bases and J by 5 bases, 7 bases remained unmatched. The chain's CDR3 is CSVLGGSGDTQYF. CDR3 nucleotides: TGCAGCGTTTTGGGGGGGTCCGGAGATACGCAGTATTTT.

The V gene is TRBV5-4, the J gene TRBJ2-5; D unresolved. Trimming took off 1 base at V and 5 bases at J, with 9 bases between the two ends. Germline values: CDR1 SGHNT, CDR2 YYREEE (reference sequence). There are 13 residues in the CDR3. The CDR3 spells CASSLPGLETQYF. In DNA, the CDR3 is TGTGCCAGCAGCTTGCCAGGTTTGGAGACCCAGTACTTC.

The chain has TRBV7-9 and TRBJ2-2; D uncertain. Trimming took 5 bases from V and 1 from J, leaving 17 bases between them. Per germline, CDR1 SEHNR and CDR2 FQNEAQ (reference sequence). This CDR3 has 17 amino acids. DNA for the CDR3: TGTGCCAGCAGCCCCTTTTTACGATCGGGGAACACCGGGGAGCTGTTTTTT. Translated: CASSPFLRSGNTGELFF.

The chain recombines TRBV2 with TRBJ1-5, with D hard to call. Germline CDR1 reads SNHLY; CDR2 reads FYNNEI. The V gene lost 6 bases and the J gene lost 0 bases, with 12 bases spanning the gap. The CDR3 spans 15 residues. CDR3 in DNA: TGTGCCAGCAGAAGTCAGGCCTATAGCAATCAGCCCCAGCATTTT. Translation gives CASRSQAYSNQPQHF. The variable domain in full, completed from reference TRBV2 and TRBJ1-5, reads EPEVTQTPSHQVTQMGQEVILRCVPISNHLYFYWYRQILGQKVEFLVSFYNNEISEKSEIFDDQFSVERPDGSNFTLKIRSTKLEDSAMYFCASRSQAYSNQPQHFGDGTRLSIL.

The V gene is TRBV30, the J gene TRBJ2-6, with D possibly being TRBD1 (5 bases). CDR1 and CDR2 (germline): GTSNPN, SVGIG (reference sequence). The CDR3 totals 14 residues. Trimming pared 7 bases from V and 2 bases from J, leaving 12 bases between. CDR3 bases: TGTGCCTCCCCGACAGCTACTGGGGCCAACGTCCTGACTTTC. It codes for CASPTATGANVLTF.